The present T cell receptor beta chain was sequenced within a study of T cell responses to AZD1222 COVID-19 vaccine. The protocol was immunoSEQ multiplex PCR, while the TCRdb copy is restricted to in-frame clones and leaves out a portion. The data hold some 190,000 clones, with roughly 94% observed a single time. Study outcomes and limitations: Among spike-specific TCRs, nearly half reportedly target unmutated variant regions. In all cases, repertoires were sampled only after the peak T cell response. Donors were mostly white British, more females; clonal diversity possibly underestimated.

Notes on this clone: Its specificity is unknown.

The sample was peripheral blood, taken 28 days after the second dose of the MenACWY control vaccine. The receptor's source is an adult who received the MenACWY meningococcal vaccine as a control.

Here the CDR3 reads CASSPDSLETQYF. CDR3 DNA sequence: TGTGCCAGCAGCCCGGACAGTTTAGAGACCCAGTACTTC. This chain uses TRBV9 with TRBJ2-5; a possible D gene is TRBD1 (6 bases). CDR1 and CDR2 from the germline V gene are SGDLS and YYNGEE. The ends were cut back, 4 bases at V and 4 bases at J, with 11 bases in the middle. The length of the CDR3 is 13 residues.